The text below deals with one T cell receptor beta chain. Its antigen remains unknown. V was clipped by 3 bases and J by 2 bases, with 15 bases between them. The CDR3 loop spans 15 amino acids. Per germline, CDR1 SGHRS and CDR2 YFSETQ. Measured with immunoSEQ multiplex PCR; TCRdb has only the in-frame clones, and not every one. This sample has around 130,000 clones, with 91% found just once. This sample is drawn from a study of T cell responses to AZD1222 COVID-19 vaccine. Study conclusions and caveats: In all cases, repertoires were sampled only after the peak T cell response. With two AZD1222 doses given, Spike-specific TCR breadth and depth both rose. Most donors were white British, females outnumbered males, and clonal diversity was possibly underestimated. Just 5 to 7 AZD1222 recipients were seropositive at baseline.

This TCR was sampled from an adult who received the MenACWY meningococcal vaccine as a control. The V call is TRBV5-1, the J call TRBJ2-7, with D perhaps assigned TRBD1 or TRBD2 (5 bases each). The specimen comprised peripheral blood, sampled 28 days after the second dose of the MenACWY control vaccine. The CDR3 DNA reads TGCGCCAGCAGCTATTCCGGGACCAATCCCTACGAGCAGTACTTC. This encodes CASSYSGTNPYEQYF.